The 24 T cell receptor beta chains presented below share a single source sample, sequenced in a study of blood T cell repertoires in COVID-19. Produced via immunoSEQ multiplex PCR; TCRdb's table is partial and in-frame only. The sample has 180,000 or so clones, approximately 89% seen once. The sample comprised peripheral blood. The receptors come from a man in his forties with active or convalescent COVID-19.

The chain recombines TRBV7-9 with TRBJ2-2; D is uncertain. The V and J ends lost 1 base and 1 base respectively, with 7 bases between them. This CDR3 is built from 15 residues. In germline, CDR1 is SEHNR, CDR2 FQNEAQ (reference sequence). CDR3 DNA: TGTGCCAGCAGCTTAGTAGCATTGAACACCGGGGAGCTGTTTTTT. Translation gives CASSLVALNTGELFF.

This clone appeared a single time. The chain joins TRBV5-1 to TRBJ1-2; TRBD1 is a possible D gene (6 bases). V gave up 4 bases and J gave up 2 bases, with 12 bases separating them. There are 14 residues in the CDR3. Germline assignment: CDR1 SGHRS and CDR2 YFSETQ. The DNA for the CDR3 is TGCGCCAGCAGCCCCGACAGGCCGAACTATGGCTACACCTTC. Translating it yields CASSPDRPNYGYTF. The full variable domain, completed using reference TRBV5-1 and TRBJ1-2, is KAGVTQTPRYLIKTRGQQVTLSCSPISGHRSVSWYQQTPGQGLQFLFEYFSETQRNKGNFPGRFSGRQFSNSRSEMNVSTLELGDSALYLCASSPDRPNYGYTFGSGTRLTVV.

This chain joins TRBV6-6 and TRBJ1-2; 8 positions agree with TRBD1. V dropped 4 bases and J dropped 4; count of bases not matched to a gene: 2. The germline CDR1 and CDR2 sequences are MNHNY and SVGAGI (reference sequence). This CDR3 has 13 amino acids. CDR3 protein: CASSSGQGYGYTF. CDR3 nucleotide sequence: TGTGCCAGCAGTTCCGGACAGGGCTATGGCTACACCTTC.

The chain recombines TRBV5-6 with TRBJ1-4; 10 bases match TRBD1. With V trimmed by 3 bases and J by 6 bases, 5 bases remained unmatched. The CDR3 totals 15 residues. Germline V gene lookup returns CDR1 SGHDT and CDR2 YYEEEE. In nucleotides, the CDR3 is TGTGCCAGCAGCTGGGGACAGGGGCCTTATGAAAAACTGTTTTTT. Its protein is CASSWGQGPYEKLFF.

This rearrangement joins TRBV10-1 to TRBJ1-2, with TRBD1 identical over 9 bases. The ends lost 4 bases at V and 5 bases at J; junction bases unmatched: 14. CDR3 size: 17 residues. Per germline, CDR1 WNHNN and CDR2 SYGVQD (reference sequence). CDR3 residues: CASSGRWGQGSWYGYTF. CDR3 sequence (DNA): TGCGCCAGCAGTGGGAGGTGGGGACAGGGTTCATGGTATGGCTACACCTTC.

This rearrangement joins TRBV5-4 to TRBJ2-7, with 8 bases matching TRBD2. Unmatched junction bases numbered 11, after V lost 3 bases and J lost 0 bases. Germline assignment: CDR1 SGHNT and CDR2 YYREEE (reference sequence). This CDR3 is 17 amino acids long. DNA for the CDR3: TGTGCCAGCAGCTCCATAGAGGCGGGGACTAGCTCCTACGAGCAGTACTTC. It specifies CASSSIEAGTSSYEQYF. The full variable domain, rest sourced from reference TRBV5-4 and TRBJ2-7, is ETGVTQSPTHLIKTRGQQVTLRCSSQSGHNTVSWYQQALGQGPQFIFQYYREEENGRGNFPPRFSGLQFPNYSSELNVNALELDDSALYLCASSSIEAGTSSYEQYFGPGTRLTVT.

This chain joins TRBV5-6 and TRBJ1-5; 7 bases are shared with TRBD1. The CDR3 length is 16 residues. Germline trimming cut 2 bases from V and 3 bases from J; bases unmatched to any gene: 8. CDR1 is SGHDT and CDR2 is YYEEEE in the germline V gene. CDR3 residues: CASSLTGAGDNQPQHF. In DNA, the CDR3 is TGTGCCAGCAGCTTAACAGGGGCTGGTGACAATCAGCCCCAGCATTTT.

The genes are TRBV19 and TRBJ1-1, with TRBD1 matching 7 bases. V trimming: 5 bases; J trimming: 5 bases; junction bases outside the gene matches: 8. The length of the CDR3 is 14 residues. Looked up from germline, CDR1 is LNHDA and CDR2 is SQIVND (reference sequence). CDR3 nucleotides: TGTGCCAGTAGTGCCCTGACAGGGAGAACTGAAGCTTTCTTT. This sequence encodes CASSALTGRTEAFF.

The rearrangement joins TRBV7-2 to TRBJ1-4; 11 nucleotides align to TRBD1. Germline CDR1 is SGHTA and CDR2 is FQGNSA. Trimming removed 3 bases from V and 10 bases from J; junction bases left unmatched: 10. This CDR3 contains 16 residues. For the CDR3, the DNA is TGTGCCAGCAGCTTTCGGCCCGGGACAGGGGGTGGAAAACTGTTTTTT. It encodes CASSFRPGTGGGKLFF.

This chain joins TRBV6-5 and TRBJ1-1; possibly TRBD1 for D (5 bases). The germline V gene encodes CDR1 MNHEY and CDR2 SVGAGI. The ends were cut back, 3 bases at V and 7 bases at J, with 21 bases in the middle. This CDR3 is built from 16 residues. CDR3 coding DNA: TGTGCCAGCAGTTATATTCGAACGCAGGGTTGGAATGAAGCTTTCTTT. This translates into CASSYIRTQGWNEAFF.

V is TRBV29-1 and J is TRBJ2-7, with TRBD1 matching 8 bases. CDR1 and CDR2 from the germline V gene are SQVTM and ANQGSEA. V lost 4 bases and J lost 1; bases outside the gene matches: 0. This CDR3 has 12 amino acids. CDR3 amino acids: CSVGTGSYEQYF. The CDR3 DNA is TGCAGCGTTGGGACAGGGTCCTACGAGCAGTACTTC.

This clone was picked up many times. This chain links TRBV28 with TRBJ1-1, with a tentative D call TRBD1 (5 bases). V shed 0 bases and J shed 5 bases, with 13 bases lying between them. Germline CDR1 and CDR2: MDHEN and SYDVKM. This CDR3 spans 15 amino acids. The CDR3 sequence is CASSLWGNRGTEAFF. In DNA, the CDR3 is TGTGCCAGCAGTTTATGGGGGAACCGGGGGACTGAAGCTTTCTTT.

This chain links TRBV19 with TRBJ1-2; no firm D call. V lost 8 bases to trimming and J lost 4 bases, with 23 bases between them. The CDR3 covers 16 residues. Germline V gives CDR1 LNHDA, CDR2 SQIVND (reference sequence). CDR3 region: CASRNRPKQDIYGYTF. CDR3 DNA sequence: TGTGCCAGTCGTAACCGACCAAAACAAGACATCTATGGCTACACCTTC.

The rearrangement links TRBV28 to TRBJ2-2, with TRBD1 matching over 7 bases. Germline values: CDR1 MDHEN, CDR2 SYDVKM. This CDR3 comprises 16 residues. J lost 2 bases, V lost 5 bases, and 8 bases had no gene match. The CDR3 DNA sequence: TGTGCCAGCAGTATACAGGGGACCCCAAACACCGGGGAGCTGTTTTTT. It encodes CASSIQGTPNTGELFF.

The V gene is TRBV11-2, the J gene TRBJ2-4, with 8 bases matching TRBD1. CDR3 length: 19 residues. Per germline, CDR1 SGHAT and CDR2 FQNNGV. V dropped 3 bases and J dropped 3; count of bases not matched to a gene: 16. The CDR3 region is CASSFRAGGGLVVKNIQYF. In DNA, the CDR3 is TGTGCCAGCAGCTTCCGGGCAGGGGGCGGTCTAGTAGTCAAAAACATTCAGTACTTC.

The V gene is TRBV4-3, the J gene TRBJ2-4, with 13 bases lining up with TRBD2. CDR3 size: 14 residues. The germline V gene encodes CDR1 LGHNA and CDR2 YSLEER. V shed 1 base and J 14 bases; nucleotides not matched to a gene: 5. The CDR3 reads CASSQGTSGGKKYF. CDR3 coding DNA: TGCGCCAGCAGCCAAGGGACTAGCGGGGGTAAGAAGTACTTC.

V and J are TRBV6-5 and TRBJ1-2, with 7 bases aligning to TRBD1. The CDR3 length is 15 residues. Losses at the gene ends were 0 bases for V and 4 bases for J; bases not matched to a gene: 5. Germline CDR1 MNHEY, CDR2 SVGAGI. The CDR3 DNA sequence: TGTGCCAGCAGTTACTCGCCAGGACAGGTCTATGGCTACACCTTC. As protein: CASSYSPGQVYGYTF.

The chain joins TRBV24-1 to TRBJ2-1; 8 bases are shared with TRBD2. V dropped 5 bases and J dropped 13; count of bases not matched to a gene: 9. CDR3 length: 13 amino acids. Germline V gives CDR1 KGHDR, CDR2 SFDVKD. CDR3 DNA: TGTGCCACCAGTGCCCGACTAGCGACCCTCCAGTTCTTC. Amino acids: CATSARLATLQFF.

The CDR3 here is CASSQEEFTDTQYF. DNA of the CDR3: TGTGCCAGCAGCCAAGAAGAGTTCACAGATACGCAGTATTTT. V usage is TRBV4-2 and J usage is TRBJ2-3; no clear D. CDR1 and CDR2 (germline): LGHNA, YNFKEQ. The CDR3 runs to 14 residues. The V end was cut by 0 bases, the J end by 2 bases, with 6 bases between.

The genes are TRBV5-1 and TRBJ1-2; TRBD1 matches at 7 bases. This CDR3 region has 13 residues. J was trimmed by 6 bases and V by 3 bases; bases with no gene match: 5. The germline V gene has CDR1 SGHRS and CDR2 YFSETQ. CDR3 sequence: CASSWGQNNGYTF. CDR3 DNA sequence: TGCGCCAGCAGCTGGGGACAGAACAATGGCTACACCTTC.

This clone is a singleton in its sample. The CDR3 reads CASSLSTGGMPETQYF. The CDR3 region has the DNA TGTGCCAGCAGTTTATCGACGGGGGGGATGCCAGAGACCCAGTACTTC. The V call is TRBV27, the J call TRBJ2-5, with 8 bases lining up with TRBD2. The germline V gene has CDR1 MNHEY and CDR2 SMNVEV (reference sequence). The CDR3 loop spans 16 amino acids. V was clipped by 0 bases and J by 4 bases; unmatched bases: 7.

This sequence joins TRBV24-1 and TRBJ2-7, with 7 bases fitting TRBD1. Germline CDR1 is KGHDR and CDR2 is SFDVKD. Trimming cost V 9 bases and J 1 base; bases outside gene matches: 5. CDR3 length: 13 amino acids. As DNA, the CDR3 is TGTGCCACCTCGGACAGGTCTTCCTACGAGCAGTACTTC. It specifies CATSDRSSYEQYF.

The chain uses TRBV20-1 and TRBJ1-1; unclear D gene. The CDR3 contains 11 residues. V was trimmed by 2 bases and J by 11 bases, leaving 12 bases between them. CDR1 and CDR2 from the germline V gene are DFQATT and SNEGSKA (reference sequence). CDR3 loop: CSARSPFGAFF. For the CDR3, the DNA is TGCAGTGCTAGATCTCCCTTCGGGGCTTTCTTT.

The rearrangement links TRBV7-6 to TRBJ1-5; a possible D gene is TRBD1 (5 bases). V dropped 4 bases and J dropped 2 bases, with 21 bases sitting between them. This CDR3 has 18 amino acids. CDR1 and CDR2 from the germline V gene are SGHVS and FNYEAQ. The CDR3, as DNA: TGTGCCAGCAGCTCCCGTCCGGGCCCCCCCAGGGGCAATCAGCCCCAGCATTTT. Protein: CASSSRPGPPRGNQPQHF.